This T cell receptor (beta chain) came from a study of cytomegalovirus exposure and HLA in healthy donors. Primers: 60 Vbeta forward and 13 Jbeta reverse. Sequencing was performed with immunoSEQ multiplex PCR; in TCRdb, only in-frame clones are kept and a portion is missing. The profile shows tens of thousands of clones, less than 75% of them singletons. Findings and limits, study-wide: Later analysis associated a missense DCLRE1C variant with TCR beta V- and J-gene trimming.

As for this clone: The antigen remains undetermined.

This TCR was sampled from a man younger than 40 in good health and CMV-seropositive. The sample was PBMCs.

The CDR3 spells CASRPLVGSYNEQFF. The CDR3, as DNA: TGTGCCAGCAGACCACTTGTAGGGAGTTACAATGAGCAGTTCTTC. The rearrangement joins TRBV27 to TRBJ2-1, with D possibly being TRBD2 (5 bases). Trimming cost V 6 bases and J 4 bases, with 16 bases left between them. CDR1 is MNHEY, CDR2 SMNVEV, per germline (reference sequence). CDR3 length: 15 amino acids.